The TCR beta chain described here comes from a study of T cell responses to AZD1222 COVID-19 vaccine. Whole-study findings and limits: Baseline testing showed seropositivity in only a handful of AZD1222 recipients. Reportedly, nearly half the spike-specific TCRs target unmutated variant regions.

Only in-frame clones appear in the TCRdb table, and some are missing; sequencing was by immunoSEQ multiplex PCR. The repertoire holds around 73,000 clones, with 89% as singletons. Germline-derived CDR1 and CDR2 are MNHNY and SVGAGI (reference sequence). With 6 bases removed from V and 0 bases from J, the gap between germline ends came to 15 bases. There are 17 residues in the CDR3. On this clone itself: Its matching antigen is unknown.

The specimen was peripheral blood, collected 28 days after the second AZD1222 dose. The J gene is TRBJ2-6, the V gene TRBV6-6, with D hard to call. This receptor was obtained from an adult who received the AZD1222 COVID-19 vaccine. CDR3 coding DNA: TGTGCCAGCAGCCGAAGTGCGGTAGGCTCTGGGGCCAACGTCCTGACTTTC. Amino acids: CASSRSAVGSGANVLTF.